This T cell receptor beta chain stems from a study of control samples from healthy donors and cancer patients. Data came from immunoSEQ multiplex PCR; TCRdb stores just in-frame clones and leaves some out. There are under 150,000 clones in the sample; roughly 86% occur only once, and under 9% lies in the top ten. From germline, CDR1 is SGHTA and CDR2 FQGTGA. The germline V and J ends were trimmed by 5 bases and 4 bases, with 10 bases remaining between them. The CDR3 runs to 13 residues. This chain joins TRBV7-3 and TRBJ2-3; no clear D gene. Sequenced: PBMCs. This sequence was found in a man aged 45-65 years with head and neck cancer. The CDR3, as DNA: TGTGCCAGCAGCAAAGAGGTCGCAGATACGCAGTATTTT. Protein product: CASSKEVADTQYF.